These 30 T cell receptor beta chains came from one sample sequenced in a study of blood T cell repertoires in COVID-19. Generated by immunoSEQ multiplex PCR, the TCRdb table keeps only in-frame clones and is missing some. The repertoire consists of 84,000 or so clones, with 83% occurring once and the leading ten covering 29%. Material: peripheral blood. These receptors were obtained from an elderly woman with acute or convalescent COVID-19.

The rearrangement links TRBV11-3 to TRBJ2-5, with 10 bases identical to TRBD2. V lost 5 bases and J lost 5; bases outside the gene matches: 8. This CDR3 is 15 amino acids long. Germline V gene sequence: CDR1 SGHNT, CDR2 YENEEA. DNA of the CDR3: TGTGCCAGCAGCGGCCTAGCGGGAGCCCGGGAGACCCAGTACTTC. Its translation is CASSGLAGARETQYF. The full variable domain, its missing parts supplied by reference TRBV11-3 and TRBJ2-5, is EAGVVQSPRYKIIEKKQPVAFWCNPISGHNTLYWYLQNLGQGPELLIRYENEEAVDDSQLPKDRFSAERLKGVDSTLKIQPAELGDSAVYLCASSGLAGARETQYFGPGTRLLVL.

The sample holds many counts of this clone. V gene TRBV15 combines with J gene TRBJ2-7; weak D call: TRBD2 (6 bases). CDR1 and CDR2 (germline): LNHNV, YYDKDF (reference sequence). The V and J ends lost 5 bases and 5 bases respectively, with 16 bases between them. This CDR3 spans 14 amino acids. DNA for the CDR3: TGTGCCACCAGCGGCGAACTAGCTGTCAACGAGCAGTACTTC. It codes for CATSGELAVNEQYF.

CDR3 sequence reads: CAWVPQGYNEQFF. CDR3 in DNA: TGTGCCTGGGTCCCACAGGGGTACAATGAGCAGTTCTTC. The V gene is TRBV30, the J gene TRBJ2-1; 7 bases map to TRBD1. V gave up 5 bases and J gave up 4 bases; unmatched junction bases: 5. The germline V gene encodes CDR1 GTSNPN and CDR2 SVGIG (reference sequence). The CDR3 length is 13 residues.

This chain joins TRBV3-1 (or the pseudogene TRBV3-2) and TRBJ1-4; D may be TRBD1 (6 bases). The CDR3 contains 17 residues. In germline, CDR1 is LGHDT, CDR2 YNNKEL (reference sequence). Trimming took 6 bases from V and 0 from J, leaving 17 bases between them. The CDR3 sequence: CASSQNQGITTNEKLFF. The CDR3 nucleotides read TGTGCCAGCAGTCAAAACCAGGGGATAACAACTAATGAAAAACTGTTTTTT.

This sequence joins TRBV11-2 and TRBJ2-7, with TRBD1 identical over 8 bases. The germline V gene encodes CDR1 SGHAT and CDR2 FQNNGV. This CDR3 is 15 amino acids long. Trimming cost V 2 bases and J 6 bases; bases outside gene matches: 9. In DNA form, the CDR3 reads TGTGCCAGCAGCTTAAGCCAGGGGGCTATGCGCGAGCAGTACTTC. Translating it yields CASSLSQGAMREQYF. Variable domain in full (rest from reference TRBV11-2 and TRBJ2-7): EAGVAQSPRYKIIEKRQSVAFWCNPISGHATLYWYQQILGQGPKLLIQFQNNGVVDDSQLPKDRFSAERLKGVDSTLKIQPAKLEDSAVYLCASSLSQGAMREQYFGPGTRLTVT.

Comments on this clone: Other DNA sequences in the same sample also yield this CDR3. This chain uses TRBV18 with TRBJ2-2; 8 bases line up with TRBD1. The CDR3 is 15 amino acids. V was pared by 6 bases and J by 1 base, with 4 bases of the junction left unmatched. Germline loops: CDR1 KGHSH, CDR2 LQKENI. Written as DNA, the CDR3 is TGTGCCAGCTCCCCCGGGACAGGGAACACCGGGGAGCTGTTTTTT. Translation: CASSPGTGNTGELFF.

V usage is TRBV19 and J usage is TRBJ2-1; perhaps TRBD2 as D (5 bases). The CDR3 runs to 15 residues. In germline, CDR1 is LNHDA, CDR2 SQIVND (reference sequence). V was trimmed by 10 bases and J by 9 bases, leaving 25 bases between them. The CDR3 DNA is TGTGCCACTGCGGAGTTCTTAGGTTCGGCGGGTGAGCAGTTCTTC. It translates to CATAEFLGSAGEQFF.

The rearrangement links TRBV12-3 or TRBV12-4 to TRBJ1-2; no reliable D call. CDR3 length: 13 residues. The V end lost 6 bases, the J end lost 8 bases, and 16 bases lay between the germline ends. As DNA, the CDR3 is TGTGCCAGCAGGCCAGACGGTGCGAGGGGCTACACCTTC. Protein sequence: CASRPDGARGYTF.

The chain links TRBV5-1 to TRBJ2-7; D gene uncertain. The V gene lost 4 bases and the J gene lost 2 bases, with 4 bases spanning the gap. The CDR3 consists of 11 residues. Germline V lookup: CDR1 SGHRS, CDR2 YFSETQ. The CDR3 coding sequence is TGCGCCAGCAGCGCGACCTACGAGCAGTACTTC. Its protein product is CASSATYEQYF.

A few counts support this clone. V and J are TRBV30 and TRBJ2-5; unclear D gene. The V end lost 0 bases, the J end lost 0 bases, and 11 bases lay between the germline ends. The CDR3 covers 15 residues. Germline V CDR1 and CDR2: GTSNPN, SVGIG (reference sequence). CDR3 region: CAWSVLGRNQETQYF. CDR3 in DNA: TGTGCCTGGAGTGTACTGGGCAGGAACCAAGAGACCCAGTACTTC. Variable domain in full (rest from reference TRBV30 and TRBJ2-5): SQTIHQWPATLVQPVGSPLSLECTVEGTSNPNLYWYRQAAGRGLQLLFYSVGIGQISSEVPQNLSASRPQDRQFILSSKKLLLSDSGFYLCAWSVLGRNQETQYFGPGTRLLVL.

This chain links TRBV7-6 with TRBJ1-2; 7 nucleotides align to TRBD1. Germline assignment: CDR1 SGHVS and CDR2 FNYEAQ. This CDR3 is built from 15 residues. V lost 4 bases and J lost 3; bases outside the gene matches: 8. The CDR3 region is CASSSSFRGDYGYTF. The CDR3, as DNA: TGTGCCAGCAGCTCAAGTTTCAGGGGGGACTATGGCTACACCTTC.

This chain joins TRBV6-5 and TRBJ2-5; D possibly corresponds to TRBD2 (5 bases). V shed 7 bases and J shed 4 bases, with 13 bases lying between them. CDR1 is MNHEY and CDR2 is SVGAGI in the germline V gene. The CDR3 is 13 residues long. The CDR3 loop is CASTPTGRETQYF. For the CDR3, the DNA is TGTGCCAGCACTCCTACGGGGAGAGAGACCCAGTACTTC.

The V and J genes are TRBV7-9 and TRBJ2-1; 9 bases line up with TRBD2. This CDR3 is built from 15 residues. Trimming removed 5 bases from V and 8 bases from J; junction bases left unmatched: 10. Germline V lookup: CDR1 SEHNR, CDR2 FQNEAQ (reference sequence). For the CDR3, the DNA is TGTGCCAGCAGCGTAATAGCGGGAGACCCGCATGAGCAGTTCTTC. Translated, it gives CASSVIAGDPHEQFF.

This chain links TRBV19 with TRBJ2-3, with D maybe TRBD2 (6 bases). Germline V CDR1 and CDR2: LNHDA, SQIVND (reference sequence). V lost 3 bases, J lost 5 bases, and 6 bases lay in between. The CDR3 totals 12 residues. The CDR3 nucleotides are TGTGCCAGTAGTATCGGGGGAGATACGCAGTATTTT. Translation: CASSIGGDTQYF. The complete variable domain, with remaining parts taken from reference TRBV19 and TRBJ2-3, reads DGGITQSPKYLFRKEGQNVTLSCEQNLNHDAMYWYRQDPGQGLRLIYYSQIVNDFQKGDIAEGYSVSREKKESFPLTVTSAQKNPTAFYLCASSIGGDTQYFGPGTRLTVL.

The CDR3 loop reads CASSRNRDYGYTF. The CDR3 bases are TGTGCCAGCAGCAGGAACAGGGACTATGGCTACACCTTC. The chain carries TRBV6-4 and TRBJ1-2, with D perhaps matching TRBD1 (6 bases). Germline CDR1 is MRHNA and CDR2 is SNTAGT. V gave up 6 bases and J gave up 3 bases, with 11 bases separating them. This CDR3 region has 13 residues.

DNA for the CDR3: TGCGCCAGCAGCTTGGGGGGACAGGGGTACTATGGCTACACCTTC. It encodes CASSLGGQGYYGYTF. The chain employs TRBV5-1 and TRBJ1-2; TRBD1 aligns across 10 bases. The ends lost 0 bases at V and 3 bases at J; junction bases unmatched: 2. CDR3 size: 15 residues. Germline values: CDR1 SGHRS, CDR2 YFSETQ.

CDR3 sequence (DNA): TGCGCCAGCAGCGAATCTTTGAGGGAGGGACAGACCCAGTACTTC. The encoded protein is CASSESLREGQTQYF. This chain joins TRBV5-1 and TRBJ2-5, with 7 bases fitting TRBD2. Unmatched junction bases numbered 12, after V lost 4 bases and J lost 6 bases. The CDR3 loop spans 15 amino acids. Germline assignment: CDR1 SGHRS and CDR2 YFSETQ.

The CDR3 loop reads CASSQDLTSGSYEQYF. CDR3 nucleotides: TGTGCCAGCAGCCAAGATTTAACTAGCGGGAGTTACGAGCAGTACTTC. The chain couples TRBV3-1 (or the pseudogene TRBV3-2) to TRBJ2-7, with TRBD2 identical over 11 bases. CDR3 size: 16 residues. The V segment lost 0 bases and the J segment 4 bases; nucleotides outside the gene matches: 5. Germline CDR1 LGHDT, CDR2 YNNKEL (reference sequence).

The chain uses TRBV29-1 and TRBJ2-7, with D perhaps matching TRBD2 (5 bases). V dropped 2 bases and J dropped 2 bases, with 13 bases sitting between them. The germline V gene has CDR1 SQVTM and CDR2 ANQGSEA. The CDR3 has 14 residues. The chain's CDR3 is CSVERRGQPYEQYF. Here the CDR3 DNA reads TGCAGCGTTGAACGTCGAGGGCAGCCCTACGAGCAGTACTTC.

CDR3 region: CASSVGSGTPIVAQYF. CDR3 DNA: TGTGCCAGCAGCGTAGGCAGCGGGACCCCTATAGTGGCCCAGTACTTC. This chain joins TRBV9 and TRBJ2-5; TRBD2 aligns across 7 bases. The CDR3 consists of 16 residues. V trimming: 0 bases; J trimming: 9 bases; junction bases outside the gene matches: 14. The V gene's germline CDR1 is SGDLS and CDR2 YYNGEE.

The chain couples TRBV7-9 to TRBJ2-3, with 7 nucleotides matching TRBD1. This CDR3 has 16 residues. V lost 6 bases and J lost 3; bases outside the gene matches: 12. Germline CDR1 SEHNR, CDR2 FQNEAQ (reference sequence). The chain's CDR3 is CASSRDSLPFTDTQYF. The CDR3 nucleotides read TGTGCCAGCAGTCGGGACAGCCTTCCCTTTACAGATACGCAGTATTTT.

The rearrangement links TRBV5-6 to TRBJ1-1; D gene uncertain. Germline lookup yields CDR1 SGHDT and CDR2 YYEEEE. This CDR3 region has 12 residues. V gave up 1 base and J gave up 4 bases, with 5 bases separating them. The CDR3 DNA reads as TGTGCCAGCAGCTTGTCGGGCACTGAAGCTTTCTTT. Encoded protein: CASSLSGTEAFF.

J is TRBJ1-2 and V is TRBV6-5; 7 nucleotides match TRBD1. The V gene's germline CDR1 is MNHEY and CDR2 SVGAGI. Trimming at V came to 5 bases and at J to 4 bases, leaving 10 bases not matched to a gene. The CDR3 length is 15 residues. The CDR3 spells CASSNTMTGRYGYTF. DNA of the CDR3: TGTGCCAGCAGTAACACCATGACAGGGCGCTATGGCTACACCTTC.

The chain uses TRBV4-1 and TRBJ2-3; 9 positions agree with TRBD2. The CDR3 spans 18 residues. CDR1 MGHRA and CDR2 YSYEKL come from the germline V gene. Trimming at V came to 4 bases and at J to 4 bases, leaving 15 bases not matched to a gene. CDR3 amino acids: CASSRFPSSGREADTQYF. In DNA, the CDR3 is TGCGCCAGCAGCCGCTTCCCCAGTAGCGGGAGAGAGGCAGATACGCAGTATTTT.

The genes are TRBV20-1 and TRBJ2-1, with TRBD2 matching over 11 bases. CDR3 size: 15 residues. Trimming removed 3 bases from V and 7 bases from J; junction bases left unmatched: 8. Looked up from germline, CDR1 is DFQATT and CDR2 is SNEGSKA (reference sequence). The CDR3 DNA reads as TGCAGTGCTAGTCCCCGGACTAGCGGGTATAATGAGCAGTTCTTC. It is translated as CSASPRTSGYNEQFF.

Worth noting for this clone: The junction and the germline gene differ at one end; a read error may be behind it. The rearrangement links TRBV29-1 to TRBJ1-1; 7 nucleotides line up with TRBD1. There are 10 residues in the CDR3. CDR1 and CDR2 from the germline V gene are SQVTM and ANQGSEA. This CDR3 is CSVRTGETFF. DNA of the CDR3: TGCAGCGTACGGACAGGTGAAACTTTCTTT.

This chain uses TRBV6-6 with TRBJ1-2; D is uncertain. V gave up 5 bases and J gave up 2 bases, with 15 bases separating them. This CDR3 spans 15 amino acids. In germline, CDR1 is MNHNY, CDR2 SVGAGI (reference sequence). CDR3 sequence (DNA): TGTGCCAGCAGTCTAACTCCTACACAGAACTATGGCTACACCTTC. Translated: CASSLTPTQNYGYTF.

V is TRBV5-4 and J is TRBJ2-3, with TRBD2 as a possible D gene (5 bases). Germline CDR1 SGHNT, CDR2 YYREEE (reference sequence). This CDR3 contains 14 residues. The ends were cut back, 5 bases at V and 2 bases at J, with 12 bases in the middle. The CDR3 bases are TGTGCCAGCAGAAACGGGGTCACCACAGATACGCAGTATTTT. Translating it yields CASRNGVTTDTQYF.

The chain employs TRBV13 and TRBJ1-1; no clear D gene. The germline CDR1 and CDR2 sequences are PRHDT and FYEKMQ (reference sequence). V lost 3 bases, J lost 2 bases, and 4 bases lay in between. The CDR3 is 12 amino acids. The CDR3 loop reads CASSFSNTEAFF. The CDR3 DNA reads TGTGCCAGCAGCTTTAGCAACACTGAAGCTTTCTTT. Supplemented by reference TRBV13 and TRBJ1-1, the full variable domain reads AAGVIQSPRHLIKEKRETATLKCYPIPRHDTVYWYQQGPGQDPQFLISFYEKMQSDKGSIPDRFSAQQFSDYHSELNMSSLELGDSALYFCASSFSNTEAFFGQGTRLTVV.

This chain links TRBV20-1 with TRBJ2-1, with 7 bases that match TRBD2. This CDR3 has 13 residues. Per the germline V gene, CDR1 is DFQATT and CDR2 is SNEGSKA (reference sequence). V dropped 6 bases and J dropped 6; count of bases not matched to a gene: 8. The CDR3 region has the DNA TGCAGTGCCAGTCCCGGGACTACCAATGAGCAGTTCTTC. It translates to CSASPGTTNEQFF.